These 15 T cell receptor beta chains came from one sample sequenced in a study of regulatory T cells in long-lasting Graves disease (dated by TCRdb to the early 2020s). This sample's time point label indicates: persistent/refractory GD, antithyroid drugs over 5 years with positive TRAb. For both TCR sequencing and RNA sequencing, RNA was extracted from PBMCs using TRIzol. The library relied on multiplex PCR. The sample was run on an Illumina HiSeq 4000. CDR3 regions were amplified by Arm-PCR with iRepertoire HTBI primers to construct TCR beta libraries. TCRdb reran the public reads through fastp at Q25 and MiXCR, keeping productive beta chains. Rows with a matching CDR3 protein are joined into one entry that keeps the most common DNA and genes. The sample table records some 440,000 distinct CDR3 sequences; around 21% of these occur just once. Less than 9% of the sample goes to the ten largest clones.

The sample was peripheral blood mononuclear cells (PBMCs), taken when the disease was refractory, from a patient treated with antithyroid drugs. All receptors derive from a female donor with Graves disease.

This clonotype was detected only a few times. V usage is TRBV4-1 and J usage is TRBJ1-2; TRBD1 aligns across 11 bases. Trimming took 2 bases from V and 4 from J; bases not matched to a gene: 3. CDR1 and CDR2 (germline): MGHRA, YSYEKL. This CDR3 region has 15 residues. The CDR3 reads CASSQPGTGGYGYTF. In nucleotides, the CDR3 is TGCGCCAGCAGCCAACCCGGGACAGGGGGCTATGGCTACACCTTC.

The chain uses TRBV7-9 and TRBJ2-5; D is unresolved. This CDR3 spans 13 amino acids. V lost 5 bases, J lost 3 bases, and 10 bases lay in between. Germline CDR1 reads SEHNR; CDR2 reads FQNEAQ (reference sequence). CDR3 region: CASSLKNEETQYF. The CDR3 coding sequence is TGTGCCAGCAGCCTAAAGAATGAAGAGACCCAGTACTTC.

A few counts support this clonotype. This chain connects TRBV6-5 to TRBJ1-1; D uncertain. The germline CDR1 and CDR2 sequences are MNHEY and SVGAGI. Trimming removed 0 bases from V and 4 bases from J, with 9 bases in between. The CDR3 contains 14 residues. In nucleotides, the CDR3 is TGTGCCAGCAGTTACTCGCCCCTCGCCACTGAAGCTTTCTTT. Its translation: CASSYSPLATEAFF.

This clonotype has just a few counts. The V call is TRBV7-2, the J call TRBJ2-2; D not certain. The germline V gene encodes CDR1 SGHTA and CDR2 FQGNSA. The CDR3 runs 13 residues. Deletions cut 1 base from V and 6 bases from J, with 6 bases between. CDR3: CASSLGTAGELFF. CDR3 DNA sequence: TGTGCCAGCAGCTTAGGAACTGCCGGGGAGCTGTTTTTT. Using reference TRBV7-2 and TRBJ2-2 for the parts outside the CDR3, the full variable domain is GAGVSQSPSNKVTEKGKDVELRCDPISGHTALYWYRQSLGQGLEFLIYFQGNSAPDKSGLPSDRFSAERTGGSVSTLTIQRTQQEDSAVYLCASSLGTAGELFFGEGSRLTVL.

This clonotype was seen repeatedly, ten times or more. The V call is TRBV28, the J call TRBJ2-2; D remains unclear. The V end lost 4 bases, the J end lost 6 bases, and 6 bases lay between the germline ends. The CDR3 totals 12 residues. The germline gives CDR1 MDHEN, CDR2 SYDVKM. The CDR3 sequence: CASSYGPGELFF. The CDR3 nucleotides read TGTGCCAGCAGTTATGGACCCGGGGAGCTGTTTTTT.

This clonotype was observed at least ten times. The chain recombines TRBV6-5 with TRBJ1-1; the D gene is possibly TRBD1 (6 bases). Trimming removed 4 bases from V and 5 bases from J, with 11 bases in between. CDR1 and CDR2 (germline): MNHEY, SVGAGI. This CDR3 is 13 amino acids long. CDR3 protein: CASSSAGETEAFF. The CDR3 nucleotides read TGTGCCAGCAGTTCGGCAGGGGAGACTGAAGCTTTCTTT.

This clonotype was observed a few times. The chain couples TRBV14 to TRBJ2-7; D call uncertain. Trimming removed 1 base at V and 0 bases at J, with 16 bases between. Germline CDR1 reads SGHDN; CDR2 reads FVKESK. The CDR3 covers 17 residues. CDR3 in DNA: TGTGCCAGCAGCCAAGGGGCTAAATCGACGGTCTCCTACGAGCAGTACTTC. Residues: CASSQGAKSTVSYEQYF. The full variable domain, in which reference TRBV14 and TRBJ2-7 provide the parts outside the CDR3, is EAGVTQFPSHSVIEKGQTVTLRCDPISGHDNLYWYRRVMGKEIKFLLHFVKESKQDESGMPNNRFLAERTGGTYSTLKVQPAELEDSGVYFCASSQGAKSTVSYEQYFGPGTRLTVT.

This clonotype was seen ten or more times. The chain couples TRBV12-5 to TRBJ2-7, with 9 positions matching TRBD2. With 5 bases clipped from V and 2 bases from J, the junction kept 13 bases outside the gene matches. Germline V CDR1 and CDR2: LGHNT, FRNRAP. The CDR3 has 17 amino acids. In DNA form, the CDR3 reads TGTGCTAGTGGTCCCCCGACGAGCGGGAGGTTTCCCTACGAGCAGTACTTC. Residues: CASGPPTSGRFPYEQYF.

This clonotype was picked up a small number of times. The rearrangement links TRBV29-1 to TRBJ2-1; D is perhaps TRBD1 (6 bases). The CDR3 is made up of 15 amino acids. Germline CDR1 SQVTM, CDR2 ANQGSEA. The V end lost 6 bases, the J end lost 8 bases, and 23 bases lay between the germline ends. This chain's CDR3 is CSVEDPGAFLDEQFF. DNA for the CDR3: TGCAGCGTCGAGGACCCAGGGGCATTCTTGGATGAGCAGTTCTTC.

This clonotype has at least ten counts. The chain carries TRBV29-1 and TRBJ1-4, with a weak D call TRBD1 (5 bases). Per germline, CDR1 SQVTM and CDR2 ANQGSEA. The CDR3 has 13 amino acids. The V end lost 1 base, the J end lost 10 bases, and 13 bases lay between the germline ends. DNA of the CDR3: TGCAGCGTTGAAGTGGCTCGGGACGGAAAACTGTTTTTT. Translating gives CSVEVARDGKLFF.

Regarding this clonotype: A read error may be the cause here, since a much bigger clone is one base away. The chain carries TRBV6-9 and TRBJ2-7, with 8 nucleotides matching TRBD2. This CDR3 spans 17 amino acids. CDR1 MNHGY and CDR2 SVAAGI come from the germline V gene. CDR3 loop: CVSSYQASGFSSYEQYF. The CDR3 region has the DNA TGTGTCAGCAGTTACCAGGCTAGCGGGTTTAGCTCCTACGAGCAGTACTTC.

This sequence joins TRBV11-2 and TRBJ2-7; 8 bases line up with TRBD2. Germline assignment: CDR1 SGHAT and CDR2 FQNNGV. Germline trimming cut 5 bases from V and 5 bases from J; bases unmatched to any gene: 5. The CDR3 is 13 amino acids. Here the CDR3 DNA reads TGTGCCAGCAGCCAAGCGGGAGCGAACGAGCAGTACTTC. Its protein is CASSQAGANEQYF.

This clonotype has just a few counts. The gene calls are TRBV9 and TRBJ2-2; D is uncertain. Germline V gene sequence: CDR1 SGDLS, CDR2 YYNGEE. Between the trimmed V and J ends, which lost 2 bases and 6 bases, there was a span of 8 bases. The CDR3 is 13 amino acids. The CDR3 nucleotides read TGTGCCAGCAGCGTTCCTCGAGCCGGGGAGCTGTTTTTT. This encodes CASSVPRAGELFF.

There are many counts of this clonotype. The chain links TRBV6-1 to TRBJ1-2; TRBD1 matches 7 bases. The CDR3 sequence is 17 residues long. Germline loops: CDR1 MNHNS, CDR2 SASEGT. The J segment lost 2 bases and the V segment lost 6 bases, leaving 15 bases of the junction unmatched. CDR3 amino acids: CASRRRFRDSLNYGYTF. The CDR3 DNA reads as TGTGCCAGCAGAAGACGTTTTCGGGACAGCCTGAACTATGGCTACACCTTC.

This clonotype came up a few times. The chain links TRBV11-2 to TRBJ2-7; 8 bases are shared with TRBD2. The CDR3 spans 16 residues. CDR1 and CDR2 (germline): SGHAT, FQNNGV. V lost 5 bases and J lost 0; bases outside the gene matches: 9. The CDR3 region is CASSTAGGARSYEQYF. The CDR3 DNA is TGTGCCAGCAGCACCGCGGGGGGCGCACGCTCCTACGAGCAGTACTTC.